A single T cell receptor beta chain is shown here with its context. What it binds is not known. As for time point: sample taken at primary tumor resection. Sequencing was performed on whole RNA extracted from tumor and nontumor lung tissue, or from frozen PBMC, and the material was left unsorted. Samples were obtained from 65 to 80 donors, all untreated early-stage non-small cell lung cancer patients. This entry belongs to a study of spatial heterogeneity in lung cancer. Across the whole study: Raw reads contained each unique TCR and UMI combination more than ten times on average. Whole-study results and caveats: Detection of ubiquitous tumor TCRs in blood was higher at resection than follow-up.

Every TCR cDNA molecule carried a tag that served as a unique molecular identifier. TCRdb reprocessed the 5' RACE reads via MiXCR and lists one record per CDR3 protein. The sample records about 92,000 distinct CDR3 sequences, approximately 12% being singletons. CDR3 size: 15 residues. Germline V lookup: CDR1 DFQATT, CDR2 SNEGSKA (reference sequence). Trimming pared 2 bases from V and 8 bases from J, leaving 19 bases between. The rearrangement uses TRBV20-1 and TRBJ2-1; D possibly corresponds to TRBD2 (6 bases). This receptor was taken from a male donor with early-stage non-small cell lung cancer. Sequences were derived from PBMCs, sampled at surgery. This CDR3 is CSARMASLGGYEQFF. The CDR3, as DNA: TGCAGTGCTAGAATGGCTAGCCTTGGGGGGTATGAGCAGTTCTTC.